The 8 T cell receptor beta chains presented below share a single source sample, sequenced in a study of blood T cell repertoires in COVID-19. The method was immunoSEQ multiplex PCR; TCRdb's version includes in-frame clones alone and lacks a portion of them. The data contain about 480,000 clones, about 88% of them singletons. Sequenced input: peripheral blood. Every receptor here comes from a man younger than 35 with COVID-19, enrolled during active disease.

About this clone: Distinct nucleotide sequences in the sample also encode this CDR3. This sequence joins TRBV6-1 and TRBJ2-1; D is perhaps TRBD2 (5 bases). Germline V gene lookup returns CDR1 MNHNS and CDR2 SASEGT. The CDR3 is 16 residues long. V lost 3 bases and J 0 bases, leaving 12 bases between the germline ends. The CDR3, as DNA: TGTGCCAGCAGTGAGACTTCGGGGTCCTCCTACAATGAGCAGTTCTTC. This encodes CASSETSGSSYNEQFF.

This rearrangement joins TRBV5-6 to TRBJ2-5; 14 bases align to TRBD2. Trimming took 4 bases from V and 5 from J; bases not matched to a gene: 7. Germline assignment: CDR1 SGHDT and CDR2 YYEEEE. There are 16 residues in the CDR3. For the CDR3, the DNA is TGTGCCAGCAGCACGCGGACTAGCGGGAGGTCGGAGACCCAGTACTTC. It specifies CASSTRTSGRSETQYF.

This clone was seen only once. This sequence joins TRBV3-1 (or the pseudogene TRBV3-2) and TRBJ1-6; D gene unclear. This CDR3 region has 16 residues. The germline V gene has CDR1 LGHDT and CDR2 YNNKEL (reference sequence). V lost 0 bases and J lost 6, with 12 bases in between. The CDR3 DNA follows: TGTGCCAGCAGCCAAGAAAATTTCACAGCTAATTCACCCCTCCACTTT. Its translation: CASSQENFTANSPLHF.

The chain combines TRBV19 with TRBJ1-3; D gene uncertain. The CDR3 length is 14 residues. V was cut by 10 bases and J by 3 bases, with 16 bases left in between. CDR1 and CDR2 from the germline V gene are LNHDA and SQIVND (reference sequence). CDR3 nucleotide sequence: TGTGCCACCCCTAGCAGGAGATTTGGAAACACCATATATTTT. It yields the protein CATPSRRFGNTIYF.

This chain links TRBV19 with TRBJ2-7; 10 bases agree with TRBD1. The CDR3 is made up of 14 amino acids. The V gene's germline CDR1 is LNHDA and CDR2 SQIVND (reference sequence). With 3 bases clipped from V and 4 bases from J, the junction kept 3 bases outside the gene matches. The CDR3, as DNA: TGTGCCAGTAGTATGAGGACAGGGGGGTACGAGCAGTACTTC. Its protein is CASSMRTGGYEQYF.

The V and J genes are TRBV28 and TRBJ2-3; D uncertain. CDR3 length equals 16 residues. Germline V CDR1 and CDR2: MDHEN, SYDVKM. V lost 2 bases and J 3 bases, leaving 15 bases between the germline ends. CDR3 region: CASSLTISTRTDTQYF. The CDR3 DNA follows: TGTGCCAGCAGTTTAACTATATCGACTCGAACAGATACGCAGTATTTT.

The V gene is TRBV27, the J gene TRBJ2-3; TRBD2 aligns across 7 bases. The CDR3 spans 14 residues. CDR1 and CDR2 (germline): MNHEY, SMNVEV (reference sequence). V dropped 5 bases and J dropped 6; count of bases not matched to a gene: 8. The CDR3 loop is CASSPRLAGDTQYF. The CDR3 DNA sequence: TGTGCCAGCAGTCCACGACTAGCTGGGGATACGCAGTATTTT.

The V and J genes are TRBV23-1 and TRBJ2-1; 7 positions agree with TRBD1. TRBV23-1 is an open reading frame, and its role is uncertain. This CDR3 region has 17 residues. The J segment lost 7 bases and the V segment lost 2 bases, leaving 14 bases of the junction unmatched. CDR3 protein: CASSQIEKWEQGNEQFF. The CDR3 DNA reads as TGCGCCAGCAGTCAAATCGAAAAGTGGGAACAGGGGAATGAGCAGTTCTTC.